This TCR beta chain was sequenced during a study of identifying expanded T cells in peripheral blood. Study-level findings and limits: Technical replicates showed around 1.2 changed clones; roughly two weeks about 16; four weeks 19.

Sequenced by immunoSEQ multiplex PCR; TCRdb stores in-frame clones only, minus some. Of some 120,000 clones listed, more than 75% are singletons. Germline CDR1 reads SGHVS; CDR2 reads FQNEAQ. V was shortened by 3 bases and J by 4 bases, with 15 bases between the two germline ends. This CDR3 contains 15 residues. On this clone: The target antigen is unknown.

This TCR came from a person aged 18 to 70 in good health. The chain carries TRBV7-8 and TRBJ2-5, with D perhaps TRBD1 or TRBD2 (5 bases each). Material: blood. The CDR3 loop reads CASSLGPPRRETQYF. The CDR3 nucleotides are TGTGCCAGCAGCTTGGGACCCCCCCGGAGAGAGACCCAGTACTTC.